The T cell receptor (beta chain) described here comes from a study of beta chain features in type 1 diabetes. Study overall: Comparable age, gender and cell yields were observed in patients relative to healthy donors.

Regarding the study as a whole: Moderate but significant shortening of TCRB CDR3s was recorded in all four CD4+ subsets from Type 1 diabetes patients.

Isolated RNA was reverse transcribed in full, so expressed TCRB transcripts were sequenced. Profiling relied on immunoSEQ multiplex PCR, and the TCRdb table lists in-frame clones only, not all of them. This table holds about 240,000 clones, approximately 13% found once. In its sample, this clone was seen a few times. Antigen specificity is unknown. The CDR3 runs 15 residues. Germline loops: CDR1 KGHSH, CDR2 LQKENI. V was shortened by 4 bases and J by 3 bases, with 16 bases between the two germline ends. Over 95% purity was reached by all sorted populations. The chain employs TRBV18 and TRBJ2-7, with D perhaps matching TRBD1 (5 bases). The receptor was derived from a man younger than 45 with type 1 diabetes. Material for sequencing was naive CD4+ T cells from blood. CDR3 amino acids: CASSLAGPGHYEQYF. CDR3 DNA sequence: TGTGCCAGCTCACTAGCCGGGCCCGGACACTACGAGCAGTACTTC.